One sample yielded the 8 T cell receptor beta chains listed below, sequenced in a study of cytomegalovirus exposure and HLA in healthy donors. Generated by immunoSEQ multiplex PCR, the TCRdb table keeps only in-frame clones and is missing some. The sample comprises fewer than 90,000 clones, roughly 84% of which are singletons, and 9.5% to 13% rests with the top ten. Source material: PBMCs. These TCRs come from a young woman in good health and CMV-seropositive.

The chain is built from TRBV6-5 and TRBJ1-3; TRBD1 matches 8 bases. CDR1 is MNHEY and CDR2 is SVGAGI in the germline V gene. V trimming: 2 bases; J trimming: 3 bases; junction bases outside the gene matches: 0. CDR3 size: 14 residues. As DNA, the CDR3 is TGTGCCAGCAGTTACGGACAGGGTGGAAACACCATATATTTT. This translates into CASSYGQGGNTIYF.

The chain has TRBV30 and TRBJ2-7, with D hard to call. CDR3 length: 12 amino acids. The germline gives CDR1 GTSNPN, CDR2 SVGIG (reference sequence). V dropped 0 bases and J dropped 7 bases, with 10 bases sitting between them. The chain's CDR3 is CAWSVTGLEQYF. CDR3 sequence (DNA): TGTGCCTGGAGTGTAACGGGTCTGGAGCAGTACTTC.

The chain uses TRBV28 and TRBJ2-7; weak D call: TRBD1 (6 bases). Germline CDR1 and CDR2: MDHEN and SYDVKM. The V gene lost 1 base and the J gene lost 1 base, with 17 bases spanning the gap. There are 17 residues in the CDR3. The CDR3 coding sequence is TGTGCCAGCAGTTTATTATCAGGGGCCTCGATATCCTACGAGCAGTACTTC. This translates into CASSLLSGASISYEQYF.

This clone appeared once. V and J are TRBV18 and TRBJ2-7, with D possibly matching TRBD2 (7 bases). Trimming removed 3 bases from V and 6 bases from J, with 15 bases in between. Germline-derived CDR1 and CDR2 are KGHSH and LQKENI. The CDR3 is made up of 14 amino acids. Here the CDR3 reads CASSPPGGMFEQYF. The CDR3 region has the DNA TGTGCCAGCTCACCCCCGGGGGGCATGTTCGAGCAGTACTTC.

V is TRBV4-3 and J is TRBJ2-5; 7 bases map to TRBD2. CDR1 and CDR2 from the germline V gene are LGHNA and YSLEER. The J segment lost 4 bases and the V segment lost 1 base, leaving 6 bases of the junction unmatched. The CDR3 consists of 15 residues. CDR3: CASSQAVGGVETQYF. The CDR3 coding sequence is TGCGCCAGCAGCCAAGCTGTGGGAGGGGTAGAGACCCAGTACTTC.

The CDR3 sequence is CASSLPHGRELYNEQFF. The CDR3 nucleotides are TGTGCCAGCAGTTTACCCCATGGGAGGGAACTCTACAATGAGCAGTTCTTC. This rearrangement joins TRBV28 to TRBJ2-1; 7 positions agree with TRBD2. Germline CDR1 reads MDHEN; CDR2 reads SYDVKM. The CDR3 sequence is 17 residues long. The junction had 10 bases not matched to a gene; V was cut back by 2 bases and J by 3 bases. Complete variable domain (other parts from reference TRBV28 and TRBJ2-1): DVKVTQSSRYLVKRTGEKVFLECVQDMDHENMFWYRQDPGLGLRLIYFSYDVKMKEKGDIPEGYSVSREKKERFSLILESASTNQTSMYLCASSLPHGRELYNEQFFGPGTRLTVL.

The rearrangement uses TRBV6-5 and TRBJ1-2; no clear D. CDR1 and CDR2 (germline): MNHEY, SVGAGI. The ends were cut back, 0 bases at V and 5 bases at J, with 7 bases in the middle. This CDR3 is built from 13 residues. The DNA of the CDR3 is TGTGCCAGCAGTTACTCCTTTCAGTATGGCTACACCTTC. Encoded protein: CASSYSFQYGYTF.

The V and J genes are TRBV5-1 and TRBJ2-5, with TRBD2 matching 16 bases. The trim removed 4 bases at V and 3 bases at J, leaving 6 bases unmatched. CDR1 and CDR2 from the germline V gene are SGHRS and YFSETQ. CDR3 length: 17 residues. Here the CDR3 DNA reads TGCGCCAGCAGCCCCGGGGGACTAGCGGGGGGGAAAGAGACCCAGTACTTC. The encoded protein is CASSPGGLAGGKETQYF.